This TCR beta chain is drawn from a study of T cells after yellow fever vaccination. Study-wide context: Fractions low in cell number were prepared with SMART-Seq v4 Ultra Low Input.

Whole-study findings and limits: Reappearing after the booster were most of the clones from primary vaccination (roughly 96% CD4, 88% CD8).

This clonotype was picked up a small number of times. Its antigen is undetermined. J lost 4 bases, V lost 6 bases, and 9 bases had no gene match. The CDR3 is 14 amino acids. Germline CDR1 and CDR2: DFQATT and SNEGSKA (reference sequence). UMIs and a universal primer site were added when TCR cDNA was made by 5'RACE template switching. TCRdb reanalysed the 5' RACE reads using MiXCR and keeps one entry per CDR3 protein. In the table there are around 320,000 distinct CDR3 sequences, around 4.5% of which are singletons. The chain combines TRBV20-1 with TRBJ2-3, with 8 bases identical to TRBD2. The TCR comes from a young man who received the YFV17D yellow fever vaccine. This specimen consisted of PBMCs, obtained 15 days after the yellow fever booster vaccination. CDR3 region: CSAAPASGPDTQYF. The CDR3 DNA sequence: TGCAGTGCCGCCCCGGCTAGCGGGCCAGATACGCAGTATTTT.